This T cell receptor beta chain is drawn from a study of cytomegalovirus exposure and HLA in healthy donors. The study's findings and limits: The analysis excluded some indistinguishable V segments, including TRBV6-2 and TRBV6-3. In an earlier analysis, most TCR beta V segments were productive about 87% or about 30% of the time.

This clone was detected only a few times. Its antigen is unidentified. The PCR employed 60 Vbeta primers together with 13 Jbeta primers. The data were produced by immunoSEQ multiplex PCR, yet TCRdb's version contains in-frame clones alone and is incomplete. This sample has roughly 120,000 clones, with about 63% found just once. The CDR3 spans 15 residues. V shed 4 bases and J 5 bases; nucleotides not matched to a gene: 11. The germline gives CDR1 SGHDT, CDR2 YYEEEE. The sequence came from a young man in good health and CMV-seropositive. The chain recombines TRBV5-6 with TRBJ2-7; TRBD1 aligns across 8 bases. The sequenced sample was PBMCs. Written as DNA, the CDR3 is TGTGCCAGCAGCCGTCCCGGGACAGGAACGAACGAGCAGTACTTC. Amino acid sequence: CASSRPGTGTNEQYF.